This T cell receptor (beta chain) was recovered during a study of cytomegalovirus exposure and HLA in healthy donors. The CDR3 spans 15 residues. Trimming took off 5 bases at V and 6 bases at J, with 19 bases between the two ends. Germline V gives CDR1 MNHEY, CDR2 SVGAGI. It was with 60 Vbeta and 13 Jbeta primers that the PCR ran. TCRdb keeps only in-frame clones here, not all; method: immunoSEQ multiplex PCR. The sample records about 80,000 clones, about 80% being singletons. This chain links TRBV6-5 with TRBJ1-2, with D possibly being TRBD1 (5 bases). The specimen was PBMCs. This TCR was sampled from a woman in her forties or fifties in good health and CMV-seropositive. This CDR3 is CASSRLGGGKDGYTF. The CDR3 nucleotides are TGTGCCAGCAGTCGGCTAGGCGGGGGGAAGGATGGCTACACCTTC.